This T cell receptor (beta chain) is drawn from a study of cytomegalovirus exposure and HLA in healthy donors. Whole-study context: As an earlier analysis found, 180 million or so T cells yielded about 120 million unique TCR beta sequences.

The PCR used 60 Vbeta and 13 Jbeta primers. TCRdb's copy holds only in-frame clones and misses some; the assay was immunoSEQ multiplex PCR. The data hold a few hundred thousand clones, with 65% to 90% observed a single time. Broader study findings: Researchers had no immune exposure information except CMV serostatus available. Reportedly, cytomegalovirus status was diagnosed with high sensitivity and specificity. Listed as cytomegalovirus-associated were around 160 TCR beta chains.

Note on this clone: Its antigen is still unknown.

V trimming: 2 bases; J trimming: 4 bases; junction bases outside the gene matches: 16. Germline lookup yields CDR1 MNHNS and CDR2 SASEGT. This CDR3 spans 18 amino acids. The chain is built from TRBV6-1 and TRBJ2-7; the match to TRBD2 covers 8 bases. The TCR was taken from a girl between 10 and 17 years old in good health and CMV-seronegative. Sequencing input: PBMCs. The CDR3 DNA is TGTGCCAGCAGTGAAATCCCGGCTTCGGGAGGGGTACAGTACGAGCAGTACTTC. Its protein is CASSEIPASGGVQYEQYF.